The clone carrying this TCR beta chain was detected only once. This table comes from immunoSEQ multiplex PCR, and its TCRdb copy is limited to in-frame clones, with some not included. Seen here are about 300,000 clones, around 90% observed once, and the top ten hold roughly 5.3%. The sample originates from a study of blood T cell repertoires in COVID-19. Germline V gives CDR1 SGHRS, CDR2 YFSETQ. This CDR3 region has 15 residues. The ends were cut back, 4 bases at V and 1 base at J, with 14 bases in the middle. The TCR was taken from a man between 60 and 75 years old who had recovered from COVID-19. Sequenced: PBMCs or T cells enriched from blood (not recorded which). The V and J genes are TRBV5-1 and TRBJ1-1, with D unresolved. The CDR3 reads CASSVVSGENTEAFF. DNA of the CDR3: TGCGCCAGCAGCGTAGTATCCGGGGAGAACACTGAAGCTTTCTTT.